This T cell receptor beta chain was recovered during a study of blood T cells in healthy people across ages. At least 5.5 micrograms of total RNA were extracted per sample. The use of a sample-barcoded 5' primer and a J-beta primer mix characterized a second PCR of about 6 to 12 cycles. Every molecule of cDNA carried a tag from a template-switch adaptor with 12 random nucleotides. TCRdb processed the 5' RACE reads anew with MiXCR; each CDR3 protein has one entry. In the table there are hundreds of thousands of distinct CDR3 sequences, about 28% of which are singletons. This clonotype was recorded at least ten times. Antigen unknown. This CDR3 has 15 amino acids. Germline lookup yields CDR1 SGHRS and CDR2 YFSETQ. V was clipped by 2 bases and J by 1 base; unmatched bases: 3. Study-level results: A roughly linear fall in TCR beta diversity per million T cells was seen with increasing age.

The sequencing input was blood. The sequence was collected from a woman older than 75 in good health. V usage is TRBV5-1 and J usage is TRBJ2-1, with 7 bases matching TRBD1. The CDR3: CASSFEGASYNEQFF. The CDR3 DNA is TGCGCCAGCAGCTTTGAGGGGGCATCCTACAATGAGCAGTTCTTC.